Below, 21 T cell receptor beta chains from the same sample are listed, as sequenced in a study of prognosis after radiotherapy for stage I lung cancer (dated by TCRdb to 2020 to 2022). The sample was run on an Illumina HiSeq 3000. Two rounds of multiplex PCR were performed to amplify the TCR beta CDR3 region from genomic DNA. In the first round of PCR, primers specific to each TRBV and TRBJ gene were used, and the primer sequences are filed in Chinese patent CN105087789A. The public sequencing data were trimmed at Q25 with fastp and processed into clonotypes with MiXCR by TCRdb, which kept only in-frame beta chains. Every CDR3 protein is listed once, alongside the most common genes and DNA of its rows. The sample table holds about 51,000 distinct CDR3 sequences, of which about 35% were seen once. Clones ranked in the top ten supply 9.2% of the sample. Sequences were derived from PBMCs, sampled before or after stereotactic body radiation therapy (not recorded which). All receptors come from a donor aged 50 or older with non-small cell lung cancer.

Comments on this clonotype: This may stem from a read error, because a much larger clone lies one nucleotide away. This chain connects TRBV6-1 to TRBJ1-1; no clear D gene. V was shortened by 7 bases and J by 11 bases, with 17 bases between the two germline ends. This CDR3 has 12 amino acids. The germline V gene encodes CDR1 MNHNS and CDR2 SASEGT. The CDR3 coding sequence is TGTGCCAGCATGAAGTCGGGAGGAGTGGCTTTCTTT. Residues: CASMKSGGVAFF.

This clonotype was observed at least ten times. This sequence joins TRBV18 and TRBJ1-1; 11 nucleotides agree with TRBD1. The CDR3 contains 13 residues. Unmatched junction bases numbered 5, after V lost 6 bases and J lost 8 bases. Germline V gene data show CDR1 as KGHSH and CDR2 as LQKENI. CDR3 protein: CASSLGQGDEAFF. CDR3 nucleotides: TGTGCCAGCTCTCTGGGACAGGGGGACGAAGCTTTCTTT.

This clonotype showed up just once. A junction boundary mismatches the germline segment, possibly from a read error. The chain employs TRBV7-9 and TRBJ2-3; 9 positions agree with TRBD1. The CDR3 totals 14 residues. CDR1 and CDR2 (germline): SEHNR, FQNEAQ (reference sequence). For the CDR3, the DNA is TGCGCCAGCATCCCAAGGACAGGGGTTAATACGCAGTATTTT. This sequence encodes CASIPRTGVNTQYF. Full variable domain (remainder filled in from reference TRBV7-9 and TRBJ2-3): DTGVSQNPRHKITKRGQNVTFRCDPISEHNRLYWYRQTLGQGPEFLTYFQNEAQLEKSRLLSDRFSAERPKGSFSTLEIQRTEQGDSAMYLCASIPRTGVNTQYFGPGTRLTVL.

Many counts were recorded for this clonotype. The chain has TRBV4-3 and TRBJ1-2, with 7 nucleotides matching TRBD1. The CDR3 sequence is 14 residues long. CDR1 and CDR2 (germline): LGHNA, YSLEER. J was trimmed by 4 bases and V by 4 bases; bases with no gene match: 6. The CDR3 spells CASSPGRTGYGYTF. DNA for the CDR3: TGCGCCAGCAGCCCAGGAAGGACAGGCTATGGCTACACCTTC.

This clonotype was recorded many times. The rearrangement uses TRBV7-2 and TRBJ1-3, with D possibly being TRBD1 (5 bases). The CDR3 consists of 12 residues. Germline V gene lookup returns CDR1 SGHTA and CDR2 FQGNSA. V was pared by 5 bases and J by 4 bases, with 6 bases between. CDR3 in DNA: TGTGCCAGCAGCCCAGGGGGAAACACCATATATTTT. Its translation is CASSPGGNTIYF.

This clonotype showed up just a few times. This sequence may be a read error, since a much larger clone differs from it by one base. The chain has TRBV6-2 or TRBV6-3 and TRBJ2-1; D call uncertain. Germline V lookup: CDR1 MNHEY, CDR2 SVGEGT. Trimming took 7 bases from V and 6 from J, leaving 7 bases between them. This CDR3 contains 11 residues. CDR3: CASITGNEQFF. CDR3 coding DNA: TGTGCCAGCATTACTGGCAATGAGCAGTTCTTC.

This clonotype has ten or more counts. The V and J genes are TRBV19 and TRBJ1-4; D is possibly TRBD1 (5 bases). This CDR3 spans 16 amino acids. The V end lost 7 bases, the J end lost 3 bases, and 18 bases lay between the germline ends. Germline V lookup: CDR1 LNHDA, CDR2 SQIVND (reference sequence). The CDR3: CASISGRDRANEKLFF. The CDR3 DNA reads TGTGCCAGTATTTCGGGGAGGGACCGAGCTAATGAAAAACTGTTTTTT.

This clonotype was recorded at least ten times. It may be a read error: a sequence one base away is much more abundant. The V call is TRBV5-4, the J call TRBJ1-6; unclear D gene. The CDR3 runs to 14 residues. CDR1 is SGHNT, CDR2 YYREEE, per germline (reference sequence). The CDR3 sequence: CANSLGFSNSPLHF. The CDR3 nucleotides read TGTGCCAACAGCTTGGGCTTCAGTAATTCACCCCTCCACTTT.

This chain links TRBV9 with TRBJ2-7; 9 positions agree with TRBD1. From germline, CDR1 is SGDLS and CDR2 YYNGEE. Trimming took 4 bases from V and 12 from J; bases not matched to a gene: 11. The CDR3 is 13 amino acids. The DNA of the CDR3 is TGTGCCAGCAGCCCCTCCGGACAGGGGCGGATGTACTTC. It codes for CASSPSGQGRMYF.

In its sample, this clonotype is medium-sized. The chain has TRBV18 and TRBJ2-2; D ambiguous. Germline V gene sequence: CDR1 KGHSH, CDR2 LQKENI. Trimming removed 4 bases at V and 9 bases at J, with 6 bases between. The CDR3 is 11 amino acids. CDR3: CASSRFRELFF. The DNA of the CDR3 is TGTGCCAGCTCACGATTTCGGGAGCTGTTTTTT. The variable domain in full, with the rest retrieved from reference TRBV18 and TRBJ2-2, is NAGVMQNPRHLVRRRGQEARLRCSPMKGHSHVYWYRQLPEEGLKFMVYLQKENIIDESGMPKERFSAEFPKEGPSILRIQQVVRGDSAAYFCASSRFRELFFGEGSRLTVL.

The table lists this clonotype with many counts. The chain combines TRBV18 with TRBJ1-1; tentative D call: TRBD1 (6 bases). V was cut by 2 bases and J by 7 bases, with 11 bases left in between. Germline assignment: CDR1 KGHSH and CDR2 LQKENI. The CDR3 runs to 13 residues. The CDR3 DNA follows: TGTGCCAGCTCACCAACCACAGGGATTGAAGCTTTCTTT. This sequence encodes CASSPTTGIEAFF.

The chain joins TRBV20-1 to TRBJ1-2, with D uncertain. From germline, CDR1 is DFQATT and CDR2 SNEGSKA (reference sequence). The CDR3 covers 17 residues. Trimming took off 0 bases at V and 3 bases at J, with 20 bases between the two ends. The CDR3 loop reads CSARDRFWDRPDYGYTF. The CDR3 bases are TGCAGTGCTAGAGATCGGTTTTGGGATAGGCCTGACTATGGCTACACCTTC.

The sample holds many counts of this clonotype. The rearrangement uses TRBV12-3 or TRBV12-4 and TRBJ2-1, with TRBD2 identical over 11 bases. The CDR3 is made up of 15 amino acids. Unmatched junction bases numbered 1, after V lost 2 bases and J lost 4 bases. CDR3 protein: CASSLLAGGYNEQFF. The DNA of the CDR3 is TGTGCCAGCAGTTTATTAGCGGGAGGGTACAATGAGCAGTTCTTC.

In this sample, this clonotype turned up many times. This chain's CDR3 is CASSLDERGSGNTIYF. As DNA, the CDR3 is TGTGCCAGCAGCTTAGATGAACGGGGCTCTGGAAACACCATATATTTT. V usage is TRBV11-2 and J usage is TRBJ1-3, with D unresolved. The germline V gene has CDR1 SGHAT and CDR2 FQNNGV. V lost 0 bases, J lost 0 bases, and 9 bases lay in between. The CDR3 has 16 residues.

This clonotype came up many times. CDR3 bases: TGTGCCAGCAGTTGGACTAGCGGGAGTGGTGAGACCCAGTACTTC. Protein: CASSWTSGSGETQYF. The chain employs TRBV6-2 or TRBV6-3 and TRBJ2-5, with 13 bases matching TRBD2. Germline V gene lookup returns CDR1 MNHEY and CDR2 SVGEGT. After removal of 4 bases from V and 5 bases from J, the junction contained 4 bases not matched to a gene. The CDR3 has 15 amino acids.

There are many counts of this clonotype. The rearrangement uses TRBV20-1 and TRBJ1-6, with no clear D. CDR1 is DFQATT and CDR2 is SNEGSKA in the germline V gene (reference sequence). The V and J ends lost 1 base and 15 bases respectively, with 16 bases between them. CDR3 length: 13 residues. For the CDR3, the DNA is TGCAGTGCTAGAGCGCCTTACCTGGGGAGCCTCCACTTT. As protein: CSARAPYLGSLHF.

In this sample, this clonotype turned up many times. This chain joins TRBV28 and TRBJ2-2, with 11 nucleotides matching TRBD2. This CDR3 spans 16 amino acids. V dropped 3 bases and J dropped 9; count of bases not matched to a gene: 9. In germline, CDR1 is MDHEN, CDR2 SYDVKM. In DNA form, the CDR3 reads TGTGCCAGCAGTTTCGCCTCTAGCGGGAGGAGTAGGGAGCTGTTTTTT. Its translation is CASSFASSGRSRELFF.

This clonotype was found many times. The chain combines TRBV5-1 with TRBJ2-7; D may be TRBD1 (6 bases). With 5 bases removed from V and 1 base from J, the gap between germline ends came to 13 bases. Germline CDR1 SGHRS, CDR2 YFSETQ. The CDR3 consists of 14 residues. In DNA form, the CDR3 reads TGCGCCAGCAGAGAGGGAGACAGGTCCTACGAGCAGTACTTC. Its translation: CASREGDRSYEQYF.

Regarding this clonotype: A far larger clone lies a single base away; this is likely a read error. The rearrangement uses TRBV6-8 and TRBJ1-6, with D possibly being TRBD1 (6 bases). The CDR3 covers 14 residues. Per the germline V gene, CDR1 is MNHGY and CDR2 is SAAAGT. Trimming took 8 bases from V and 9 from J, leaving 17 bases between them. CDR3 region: CASQGNREGSPLHF. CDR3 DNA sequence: TGTGCCAGCCAGGGGAACAGGGAGGGTTCACCCCTCCACTTT.

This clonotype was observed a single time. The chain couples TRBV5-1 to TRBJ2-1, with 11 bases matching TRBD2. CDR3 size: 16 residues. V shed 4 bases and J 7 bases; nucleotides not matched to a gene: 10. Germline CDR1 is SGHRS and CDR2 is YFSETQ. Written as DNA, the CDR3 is TGCGCCAGCAGCATAGATGGGGCTAGCGGGAGGAATGAGCAGTTCTTC. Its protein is CASSIDGASGRNEQFF.

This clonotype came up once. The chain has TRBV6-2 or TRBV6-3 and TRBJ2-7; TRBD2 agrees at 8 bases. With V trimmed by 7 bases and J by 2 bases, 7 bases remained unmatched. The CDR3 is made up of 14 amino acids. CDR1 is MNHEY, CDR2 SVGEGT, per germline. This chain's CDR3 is CASTQVAGPYEQYF. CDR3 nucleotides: TGTGCCAGCACCCAGGTAGCGGGACCCTACGAGCAGTACTTC.